The 3 T cell receptor beta chains below were found in one sample sequenced in a study of blood T cell repertoires in COVID-19. The table came from immunoSEQ multiplex PCR; TCRdb's copy has only in-frame clones and leaves some out. The table shows about 170,000 clones, with roughly nine tenths occurring only once. The sequenced sample was peripheral blood. The receptors originated from a man aged 60 to 69 with acute or convalescent COVID-19.

The genes are TRBV24-1 and TRBJ1-5; no firm D call. V was trimmed by 5 bases and J by 8 bases, leaving 9 bases between them. Germline V gives CDR1 KGHDR, CDR2 SFDVKD. This CDR3 has 12 residues. The CDR3 DNA follows: TGTGCCACCAGTGGAGGCGGGAAGCCCCAGCATTTT. Protein sequence: CATSGGGKPQHF.

This chain joins TRBV12-5 and TRBJ2-1, with TRBD2 matching over 16 bases. Germline V gene data show CDR1 as LGHNT and CDR2 as FRNRAP. Unmatched junction bases numbered 2, after V lost 1 base and J lost 2 bases. The CDR3 runs to 18 residues. The CDR3 here is CASGLAGLAGGPYNEQFF. CDR3 nucleotides: TGTGCTAGTGGTTTGGCGGGACTAGCGGGAGGGCCCTACAATGAGCAGTTCTTC. Full variable domain (outside the CDR3, taken from reference TRBV12-5 and TRBJ2-1): DARVTQTPRHKVTEMGQEVTMRCQPILGHNTVFWYRQTMMQGLELLAYFRNRAPLDDSGMPKDRFSAEMPDATLATLKIQPSEPRDSAVYFCASGLAGLAGGPYNEQFFGPGTRLTVL.

The genes are TRBV6-2 or TRBV6-3 and TRBJ1-1; 11 nucleotides agree with TRBD1. The junction had 9 bases not matched to a gene; V was cut back by 6 bases and J by 3 bases. Germline values: CDR1 MNHEY, CDR2 SVGEGT. The CDR3 extends over 16 amino acids. The CDR3 DNA reads TGTGCCAGCAGCCCTACATGGGGACAGGGGGACACTGAAGCTTTCTTT. It specifies CASSPTWGQGDTEAFF.